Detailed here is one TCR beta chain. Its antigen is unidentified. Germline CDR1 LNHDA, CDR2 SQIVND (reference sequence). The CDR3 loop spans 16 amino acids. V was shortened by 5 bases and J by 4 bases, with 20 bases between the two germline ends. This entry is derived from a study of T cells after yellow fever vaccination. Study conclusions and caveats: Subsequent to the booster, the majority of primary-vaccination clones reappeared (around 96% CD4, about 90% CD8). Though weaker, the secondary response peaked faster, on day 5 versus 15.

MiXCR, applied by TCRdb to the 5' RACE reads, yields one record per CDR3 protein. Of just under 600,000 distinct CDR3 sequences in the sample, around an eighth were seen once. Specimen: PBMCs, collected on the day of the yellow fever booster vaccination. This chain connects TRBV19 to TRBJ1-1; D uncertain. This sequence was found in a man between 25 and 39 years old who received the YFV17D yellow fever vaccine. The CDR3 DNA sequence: TGTGCCAGTAGTTGGGTCTTGACAAGTGGTATCACTGAAGCTTTCTTT. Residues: CASSWVLTSGITEAFF. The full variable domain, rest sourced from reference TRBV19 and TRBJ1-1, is DGGITQSPKYLFRKEGQNVTLSCEQNLNHDAMYWYRQDPGQGLRLIYYSQIVNDFQKGDIAEGYSVSREKKESFPLTVTSAQKNPTAFYLCASSWVLTSGITEAFFGQGTRLTVV.